Presented here are 4 T cell receptor beta chains from one specimen sequenced in a study of blood T cell repertoires in COVID-19. Clones were sequenced by immunoSEQ multiplex PCR, and TCRdb holds only the in-frame ones, with some missing. The sample consists of more than 70,000 clones, 80% to 85% of them appearing once. The specimen sequenced was peripheral blood. These receptors were taken from a woman in her sixties or seventies with acute or convalescent COVID-19.

V usage is TRBV15 and J usage is TRBJ2-5; 7 nucleotides agree with TRBD2. The trim removed 0 bases at V and 1 base at J, leaving 5 bases unmatched. The CDR3 extends over 16 amino acids. Germline-derived CDR1 and CDR2 are LNHNV and YYDKDF (reference sequence). CDR3 DNA: TGTGCCACCAGCAGAGATGAGGCGGGAGTCCAAGAGACCCAGTACTTC. Translated: CATSRDEAGVQETQYF.

This clone was counted between two and nine times. The rearrangement uses TRBV3-1 (or the pseudogene TRBV3-2) and TRBJ2-3, with 14 bases identical to TRBD2. This CDR3 has 20 amino acids. Germline V gene lookup returns CDR1 LGHDT and CDR2 YNNKEL (reference sequence). After removal of 2 bases from V and 1 base from J, the junction contained 11 bases not matched to a gene. The CDR3 loop is CASSQRGGLAGASRTDTQYF. In DNA, the CDR3 is TGTGCCAGCAGCCAACGCGGGGGACTAGCGGGAGCGTCGCGCACAGATACGCAGTATTTT.

The rearrangement uses TRBV19 and TRBJ2-2, with 11 bases that match TRBD2. Per the germline V gene, CDR1 is LNHDA and CDR2 is SQIVND (reference sequence). The CDR3 sequence is 16 residues long. Trimming at V came to 5 bases and at J to 6 bases, leaving 8 bases not matched to a gene. For the CDR3, the DNA is TGTGCCAGTAGTCCGACTAGCGGGAATCTTGCCGGGGAGCTGTTTTTT. Amino acid sequence: CASSPTSGNLAGELFF.

The chain is built from TRBV2 and TRBJ1-1, with 10 positions matching TRBD1. This CDR3 is built from 13 residues. Germline lookup yields CDR1 SNHLY and CDR2 FYNNEI. V gave up 6 bases and J gave up 4 bases; unmatched junction bases: 2. The CDR3, as DNA: TGTGCCAGCAGCCGACAGGGGGCCACTGAAGCTTTCTTT. Encoded protein: CASSRQGATEAFF.